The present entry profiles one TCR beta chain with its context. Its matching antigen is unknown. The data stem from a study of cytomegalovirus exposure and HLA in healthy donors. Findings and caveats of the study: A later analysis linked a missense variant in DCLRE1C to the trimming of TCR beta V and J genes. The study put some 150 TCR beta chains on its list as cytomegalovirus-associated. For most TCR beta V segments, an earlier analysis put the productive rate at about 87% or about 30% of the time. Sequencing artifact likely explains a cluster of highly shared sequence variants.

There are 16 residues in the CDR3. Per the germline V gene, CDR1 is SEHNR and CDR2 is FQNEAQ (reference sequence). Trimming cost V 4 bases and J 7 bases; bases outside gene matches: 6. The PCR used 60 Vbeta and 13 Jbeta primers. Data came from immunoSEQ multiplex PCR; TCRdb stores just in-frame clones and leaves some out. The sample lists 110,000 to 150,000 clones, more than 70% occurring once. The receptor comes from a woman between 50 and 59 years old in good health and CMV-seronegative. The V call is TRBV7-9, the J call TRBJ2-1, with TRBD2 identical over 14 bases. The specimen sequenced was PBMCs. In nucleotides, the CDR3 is TGTGCCAGCAGCTCGGGGGGACTAGCGGGGGCTAATGAGCAGTTCTTC. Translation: CASSSGGLAGANEQFF.